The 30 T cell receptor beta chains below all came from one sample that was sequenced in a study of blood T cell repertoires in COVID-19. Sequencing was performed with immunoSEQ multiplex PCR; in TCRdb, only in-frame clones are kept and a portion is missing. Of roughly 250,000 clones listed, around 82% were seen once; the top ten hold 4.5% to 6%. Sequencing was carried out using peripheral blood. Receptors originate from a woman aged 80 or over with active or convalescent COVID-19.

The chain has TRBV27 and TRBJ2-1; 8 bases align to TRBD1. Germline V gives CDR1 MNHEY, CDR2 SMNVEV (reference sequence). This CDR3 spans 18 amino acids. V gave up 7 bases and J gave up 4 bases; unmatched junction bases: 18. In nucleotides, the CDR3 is TGTGCCAGCATCCCTCTGGGCCCCGACAGGGGAAGATACAATGAGCAGTTCTTC. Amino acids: CASIPLGPDRGRYNEQFF.

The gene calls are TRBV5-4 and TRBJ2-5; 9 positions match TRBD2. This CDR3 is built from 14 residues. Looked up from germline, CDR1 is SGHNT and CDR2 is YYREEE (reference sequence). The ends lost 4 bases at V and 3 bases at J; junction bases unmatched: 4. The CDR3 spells CASSPLAGKETQYF. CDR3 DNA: TGTGCCAGCAGCCCACTAGCGGGTAAAGAGACCCAGTACTTC.

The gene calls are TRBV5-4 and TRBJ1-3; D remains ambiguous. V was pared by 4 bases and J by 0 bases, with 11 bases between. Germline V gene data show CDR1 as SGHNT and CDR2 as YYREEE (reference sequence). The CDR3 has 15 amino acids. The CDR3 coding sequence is TGTGCCAGCAGCCAGTCCGTAAACTCTGGAAACACCATATATTTT. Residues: CASSQSVNSGNTIYF.

The CDR3 sequence: CASQQWTPNQPQHF. The CDR3 coding sequence is TGTGCCAGCCAGCAATGGACTCCCAATCAGCCCCAGCATTTT. The rearrangement uses TRBV19 and TRBJ1-5; the D is unclear. The V end lost 9 bases, the J end lost 3 bases, and 15 bases lay between the germline ends. The CDR3 totals 14 residues. Germline CDR1 LNHDA, CDR2 SQIVND (reference sequence). Supplemented by reference TRBV19 and TRBJ1-5, the full variable domain reads DGGITQSPKYLFRKEGQNVTLSCEQNLNHDAMYWYRQDPGQGLRLIYYSQIVNDFQKGDIAEGYSVSREKKESFPLTVTSAQKNPTAFYLCASQQWTPNQPQHFGDGTRLSIL.

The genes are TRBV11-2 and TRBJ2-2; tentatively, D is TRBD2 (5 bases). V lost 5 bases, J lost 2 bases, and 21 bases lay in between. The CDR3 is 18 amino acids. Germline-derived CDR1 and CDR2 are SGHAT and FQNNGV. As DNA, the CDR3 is TGTGCCAGCAGCCCTCGTCGGGAATCTCTAGGTAACACCGGGGAGCTGTTTTTT. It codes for CASSPRRESLGNTGELFF.

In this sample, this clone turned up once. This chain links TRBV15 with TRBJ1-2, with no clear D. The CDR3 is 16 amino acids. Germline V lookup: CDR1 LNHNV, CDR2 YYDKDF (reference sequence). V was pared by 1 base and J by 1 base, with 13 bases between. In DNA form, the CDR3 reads TGTGCCACCAGCAGAGCCAACAGACACTTTAACTATGGCTACACCTTC. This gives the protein CATSRANRHFNYGYTF.

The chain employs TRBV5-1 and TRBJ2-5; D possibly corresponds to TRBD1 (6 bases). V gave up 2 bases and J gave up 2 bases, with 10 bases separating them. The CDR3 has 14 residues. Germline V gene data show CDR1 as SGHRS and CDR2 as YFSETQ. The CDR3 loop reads CASSLLRGQETQYF. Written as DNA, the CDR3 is TGCGCCAGCAGCTTATTAAGGGGGCAAGAGACCCAGTACTTC.

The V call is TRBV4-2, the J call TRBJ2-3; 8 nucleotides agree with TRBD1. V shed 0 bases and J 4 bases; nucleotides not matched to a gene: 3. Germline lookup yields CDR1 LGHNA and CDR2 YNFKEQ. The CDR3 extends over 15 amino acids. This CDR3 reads CASSQETGGADTQYF. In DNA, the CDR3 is TGTGCCAGCAGCCAAGAAACAGGGGGAGCAGATACGCAGTATTTT.

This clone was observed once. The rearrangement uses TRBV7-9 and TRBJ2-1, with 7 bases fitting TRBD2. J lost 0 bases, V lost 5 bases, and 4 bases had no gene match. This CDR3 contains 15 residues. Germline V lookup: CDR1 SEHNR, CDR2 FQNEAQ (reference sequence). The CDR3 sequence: CASSRGGSSYNEQFF. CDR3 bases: TGTGCCAGCAGCAGGGGCGGGAGCTCCTACAATGAGCAGTTCTTC. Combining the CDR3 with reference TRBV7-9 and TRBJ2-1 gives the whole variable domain DTGVSQNPRHKITKRGQNVTFRCDPISEHNRLYWYRQTLGQGPEFLTYFQNEAQLEKSRLLSDRFSAERPKGSFSTLEIQRTEQGDSAMYLCASSRGGSSYNEQFFGPGTRLTVL.

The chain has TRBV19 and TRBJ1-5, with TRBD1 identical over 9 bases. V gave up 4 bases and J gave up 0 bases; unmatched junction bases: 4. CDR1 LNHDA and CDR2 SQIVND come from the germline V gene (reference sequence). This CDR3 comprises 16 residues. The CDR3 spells CASSRWTGDSNQPQHF. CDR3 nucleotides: TGTGCCAGTAGTAGGTGGACAGGGGATAGCAATCAGCCCCAGCATTTT.

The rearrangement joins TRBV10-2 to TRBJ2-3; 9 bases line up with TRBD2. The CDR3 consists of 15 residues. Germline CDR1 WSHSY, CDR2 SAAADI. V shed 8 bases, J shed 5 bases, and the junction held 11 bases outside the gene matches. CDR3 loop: CASRALSGSGDTQYF. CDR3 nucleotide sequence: TGCGCCAGCCGGGCTCTTAGCGGGAGTGGAGATACGCAGTATTTT.

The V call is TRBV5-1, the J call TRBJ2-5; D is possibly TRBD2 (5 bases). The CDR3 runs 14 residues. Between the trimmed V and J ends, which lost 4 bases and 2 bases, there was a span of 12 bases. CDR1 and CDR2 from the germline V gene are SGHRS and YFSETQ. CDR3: CASSPGAGQETQYF. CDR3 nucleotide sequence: TGCGCCAGCAGCCCGGGTGCGGGTCAAGAGACCCAGTACTTC. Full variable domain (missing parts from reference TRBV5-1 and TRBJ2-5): KAGVTQTPRYLIKTRGQQVTLSCSPISGHRSVSWYQQTPGQGLQFLFEYFSETQRNKGNFPGRFSGRQFSNSRSEMNVSTLELGDSALYLCASSPGAGQETQYFGPGTRLLVL.

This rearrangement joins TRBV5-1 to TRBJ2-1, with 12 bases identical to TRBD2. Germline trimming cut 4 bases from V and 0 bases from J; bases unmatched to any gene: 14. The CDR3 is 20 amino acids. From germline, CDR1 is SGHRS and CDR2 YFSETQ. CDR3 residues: CASSPRDKGLAGSSYNEQFF. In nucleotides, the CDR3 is TGCGCCAGCAGCCCCCGGGACAAAGGACTAGCGGGAAGCTCCTACAATGAGCAGTTCTTC.

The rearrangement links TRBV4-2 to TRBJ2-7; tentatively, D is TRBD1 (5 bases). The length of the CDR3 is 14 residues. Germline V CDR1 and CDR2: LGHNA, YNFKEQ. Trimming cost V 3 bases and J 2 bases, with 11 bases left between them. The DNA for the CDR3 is TGTGCCAGCAGCCACCAGGGAATTACCTACGAGCAGTACTTC. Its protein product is CASSHQGITYEQYF.

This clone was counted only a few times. CDR3: CSASRAGGRWGEQYF. In DNA, the CDR3 is TGCAGTGCTAGTCGGGCGGGAGGTAGGTGGGGCGAGCAGTACTTC. The genes are TRBV20-1 and TRBJ2-7; 8 bases map to TRBD2. The germline gives CDR1 DFQATT, CDR2 SNEGSKA (reference sequence). Unmatched junction bases numbered 13, after V lost 3 bases and J lost 6 bases. This CDR3 has 15 amino acids.

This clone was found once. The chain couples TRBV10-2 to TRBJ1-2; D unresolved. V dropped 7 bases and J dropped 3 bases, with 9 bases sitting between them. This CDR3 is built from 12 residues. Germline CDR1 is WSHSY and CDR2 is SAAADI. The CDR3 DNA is TGCGCCAGCAAGAAGGAGGACTATGGCTACACCTTC. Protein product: CASKKEDYGYTF.

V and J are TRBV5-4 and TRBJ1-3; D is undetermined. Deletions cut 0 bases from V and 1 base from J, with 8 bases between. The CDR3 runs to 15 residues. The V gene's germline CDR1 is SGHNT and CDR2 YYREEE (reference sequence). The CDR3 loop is CASSLDKTSGNTIYF. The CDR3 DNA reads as TGTGCCAGCAGCTTGGACAAGACTTCTGGAAACACCATATATTTT. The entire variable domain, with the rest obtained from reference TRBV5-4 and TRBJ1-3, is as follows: ETGVTQSPTHLIKTRGQQVTLRCSSQSGHNTVSWYQQALGQGPQFIFQYYREEENGRGNFPPRFSGLQFPNYSSELNVNALELDDSALYLCASSLDKTSGNTIYFGEGSWLTVV.

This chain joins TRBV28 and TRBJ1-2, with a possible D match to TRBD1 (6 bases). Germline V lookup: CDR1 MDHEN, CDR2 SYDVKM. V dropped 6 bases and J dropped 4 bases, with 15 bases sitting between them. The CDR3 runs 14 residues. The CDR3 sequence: CASSRVGAVYGYTF. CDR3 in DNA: TGTGCCAGCAGCCGGGTGGGGGCAGTCTATGGCTACACCTTC.

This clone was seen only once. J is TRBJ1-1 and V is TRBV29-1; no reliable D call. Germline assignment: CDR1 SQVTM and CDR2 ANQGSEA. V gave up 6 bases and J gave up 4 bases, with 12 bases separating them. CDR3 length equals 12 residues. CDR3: CSVTITVTEAFF. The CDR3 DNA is TGCAGCGTAACCATCACGGTCACTGAAGCTTTCTTT. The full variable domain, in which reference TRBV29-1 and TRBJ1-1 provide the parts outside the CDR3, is SAVISQKPSRDICQRGTSLTIQCQVDSQVTMMFWYRQQPGQSLTLIATANQGSEATYESGFVIDKFPISRPNLTFSTLTVSNMSPEDSSIYLCSVTITVTEAFFGQGTRLTVV.

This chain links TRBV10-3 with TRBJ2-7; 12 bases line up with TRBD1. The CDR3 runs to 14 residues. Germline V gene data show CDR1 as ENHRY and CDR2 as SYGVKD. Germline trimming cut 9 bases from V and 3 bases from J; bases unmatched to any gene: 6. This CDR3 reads CAMGTGGVGYEQYF. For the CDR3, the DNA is TGTGCCATGGGGACAGGGGGCGTGGGCTACGAGCAGTACTTC.

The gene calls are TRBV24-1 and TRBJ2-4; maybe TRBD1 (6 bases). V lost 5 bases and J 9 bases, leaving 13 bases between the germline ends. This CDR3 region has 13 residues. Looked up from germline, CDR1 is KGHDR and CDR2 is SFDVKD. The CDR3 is CATSVSGDGIQYF. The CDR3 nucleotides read TGTGCCACCAGTGTTTCAGGGGATGGCATTCAGTACTTC.

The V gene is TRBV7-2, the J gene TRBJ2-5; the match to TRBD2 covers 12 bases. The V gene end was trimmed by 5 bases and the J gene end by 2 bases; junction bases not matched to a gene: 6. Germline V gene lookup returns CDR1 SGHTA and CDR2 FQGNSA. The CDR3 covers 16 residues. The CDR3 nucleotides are TGTGCCAGCAGCATCCTAGCGGGAGGGGGGCAAGAGACCCAGTACTTC. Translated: CASSILAGGGQETQYF.

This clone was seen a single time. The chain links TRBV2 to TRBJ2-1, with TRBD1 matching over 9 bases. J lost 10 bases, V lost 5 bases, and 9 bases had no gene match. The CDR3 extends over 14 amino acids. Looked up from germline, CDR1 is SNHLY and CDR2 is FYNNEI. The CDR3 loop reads CASSLITGGREQFF. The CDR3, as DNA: TGTGCCAGCAGTCTTATCACAGGGGGCCGGGAGCAGTTCTTC. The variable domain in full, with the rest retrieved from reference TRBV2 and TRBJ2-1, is EPEVTQTPSHQVTQMGQEVILRCVPISNHLYFYWYRQILGQKVEFLVSFYNNEISEKSEIFDDQFSVERPDGSNFTLKIRSTKLEDSAMYFCASSLITGGREQFFGPGTRLTVL.

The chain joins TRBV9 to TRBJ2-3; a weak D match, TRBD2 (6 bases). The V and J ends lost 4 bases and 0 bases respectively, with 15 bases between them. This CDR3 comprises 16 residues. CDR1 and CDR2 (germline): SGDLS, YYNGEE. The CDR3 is CASSPHGGGSTDTQYF. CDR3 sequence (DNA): TGTGCCAGCAGCCCCCACGGTGGAGGGAGCACAGATACGCAGTATTTT.

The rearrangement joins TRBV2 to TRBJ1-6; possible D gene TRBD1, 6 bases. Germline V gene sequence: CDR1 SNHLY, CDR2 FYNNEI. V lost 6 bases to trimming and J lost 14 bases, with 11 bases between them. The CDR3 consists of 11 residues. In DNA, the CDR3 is TGTGCCAGCAGCGTGCAGGGGACCCTCCACTTT. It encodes CASSVQGTLHF.

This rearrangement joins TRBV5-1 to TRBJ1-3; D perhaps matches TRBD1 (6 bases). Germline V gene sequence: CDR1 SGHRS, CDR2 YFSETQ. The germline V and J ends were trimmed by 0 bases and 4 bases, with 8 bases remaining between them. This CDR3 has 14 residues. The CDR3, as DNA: TGCGCCAGCAGCTTGGACAGGGAGGGAAACACCATATATTTT. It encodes CASSLDREGNTIYF.

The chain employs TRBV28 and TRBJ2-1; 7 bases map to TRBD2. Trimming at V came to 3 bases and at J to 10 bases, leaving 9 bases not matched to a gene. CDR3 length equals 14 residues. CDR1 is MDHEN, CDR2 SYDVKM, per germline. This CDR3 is CASSLIGGSKEQFF. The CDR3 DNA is TGTGCCAGCAGTTTGATCGGCGGGAGTAAGGAGCAGTTCTTC.

The CDR3 region has the DNA TGTGCCAGCACTTACACCAACAGTCAGCCCCAGCATTTT. Its translation: CASTYTNSQPQHF. The chain combines TRBV28 with TRBJ1-5; D unresolved. Germline V gives CDR1 MDHEN, CDR2 SYDVKM. The germline V and J ends were trimmed by 7 bases and 6 bases, with 13 bases remaining between them. CDR3 length: 13 residues. Drawing the rest from reference TRBV28 and TRBJ1-5, the complete variable domain is DVKVTQSSRYLVKRTGEKVFLECVQDMDHENMFWYRQDPGLGLRLIYFSYDVKMKEKGDIPEGYSVSREKKERFSLILESASTNQTSMYLCASTYTNSQPQHFGDGTRLSIL.

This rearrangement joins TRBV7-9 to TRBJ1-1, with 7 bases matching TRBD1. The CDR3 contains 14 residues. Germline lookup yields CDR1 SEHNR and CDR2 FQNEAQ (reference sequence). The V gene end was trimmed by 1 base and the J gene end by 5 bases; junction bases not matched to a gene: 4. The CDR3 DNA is TGTGCCAGCAGCTTAGGACACAGGGGAACTGAAGCTTTCTTT. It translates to CASSLGHRGTEAFF.

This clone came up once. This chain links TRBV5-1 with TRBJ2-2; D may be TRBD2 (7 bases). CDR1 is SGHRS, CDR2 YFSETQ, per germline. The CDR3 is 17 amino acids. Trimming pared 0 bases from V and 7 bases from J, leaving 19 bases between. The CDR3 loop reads CASSLANWGGDGGELFF. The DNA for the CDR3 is TGCGCCAGCAGCTTGGCGAATTGGGGGGGCGACGGCGGGGAGCTGTTTTTT.